The 32 T cell receptor beta chains reported below all come from one sample, sequenced in a study of PD-1 blockade in classical Hodgkin lymphoma. Assay used: immunoSEQ multiplex PCR; TCRdb lists only in-frame clones, some missing. Here the sample spans 40,000 to 45,000 clones, over 55% being singletons. No patient escaped relapse after autologous stem cell transplantation, and brentuximab vedotin exposure varied. Sequences were derived from peripheral blood mononuclear cells (PBMCs), sampled at baseline. The source is a human donor with classical Hodgkin lymphoma.

The genes are TRBV23-1 and TRBJ1-1, with 9 bases that match TRBD1. TRBV23-1 is designated an ORF whose function remains uncertain. CDR3 length: 16 residues. Trimming cost V 1 base and J 1 base; bases outside gene matches: 4. The CDR3 sequence: CASSQCGTGWNTEAFF. The DNA for the CDR3 is TGCGCCAGCAGTCAATGCGGGACAGGGTGGAACACTGAAGCTTTCTTT.

The CDR3 protein is CASSIRHPNTEAFF. DNA of the CDR3: TGTGCCAGTAGTATCCGGCACCCGAACACTGAAGCTTTCTTT. This chain joins TRBV19 and TRBJ1-1; D ambiguous. The CDR3 runs 14 residues. The ends were cut back, 3 bases at V and 1 base at J, with 9 bases in the middle. CDR1 and CDR2 (germline): LNHDA, SQIVND (reference sequence).

This sequence joins TRBV7-9 and TRBJ2-5; TRBD1 aligns across 9 bases. The CDR3 is 15 residues long. The germline gives CDR1 SEHNR, CDR2 FQNEAQ (reference sequence). V shed 5 bases and J 1 base; nucleotides not matched to a gene: 5. CDR3: CASSRTGEFQETQYF. CDR3 nucleotides: TGTGCCAGCAGCCGGACAGGGGAATTCCAAGAGACCCAGTACTTC.

V and J are TRBV7-2 and TRBJ2-7, with TRBD2 matching 7 bases. Germline loops: CDR1 SGHTA, CDR2 FQGNSA. Trimming cost V 7 bases and J 3 bases; bases outside gene matches: 9. The CDR3 sequence is 14 residues long. In DNA form, the CDR3 reads TGTGCCAGCAACCCACTAGCGCAGAACTACGAGCAGTACTTC. Its translation: CASNPLAQNYEQYF.

The chain has TRBV27 and TRBJ2-7, with 7 positions matching TRBD2. From germline, CDR1 is MNHEY and CDR2 SMNVEV (reference sequence). The CDR3 contains 16 residues. V gave up 3 bases and J gave up 0 bases; unmatched junction bases: 8. CDR3 residues: CASSFSQRGLSYEQYF. The CDR3 DNA is TGTGCCAGCAGTTTTTCCCAGCGGGGACTCTCCTACGAGCAGTACTTC.

The rearrangement links TRBV15 to TRBJ1-6; 10 positions match TRBD1. CDR3 length: 15 amino acids. V lost 2 bases, J lost 10 bases, and 5 bases stayed unmatched. The germline V gene encodes CDR1 LNHNV and CDR2 YYDKDF (reference sequence). CDR3 residues: CATSRSRTGGSPLHF. The CDR3 DNA reads TGTGCCACCAGCAGATCCCGGACAGGGGGATCACCCCTCCACTTT. Drawing the rest from reference TRBV15 and TRBJ1-6, the complete variable domain is DAMVIQNPRYQVTQFGKPVTLSCSQTLNHNVMYWYQQKSSQAPKLLFHYYDKDFNNEADTPDNFQSRRPNTSFCFLDIRSPGLGDTAMYLCATSRSRTGGSPLHFGNGTRLTVT.

The J gene is TRBJ1-6, the V gene TRBV28; no firm D call. This CDR3 is 13 amino acids long. Looked up from germline, CDR1 is MDHEN and CDR2 is SYDVKM. The V end lost 3 bases, the J end lost 7 bases, and 7 bases lay between the germline ends. The CDR3 sequence: CASSLPSNSPLHF. CDR3 coding DNA: TGTGCCAGCAGTTTGCCCTCAAATTCACCCCTCCACTTT.

The V call is TRBV4-3, the J call TRBJ2-7, with 7 nucleotides matching TRBD2. CDR1 and CDR2 from the germline V gene are LGHNA and YSLEER. The trim removed 0 bases at V and 2 bases at J, leaving 4 bases unmatched. This CDR3 is 15 amino acids long. The CDR3 DNA sequence: TGCGCCAGCAGCCAAGAAGTCACTAGCGCCTACGAGCAGTACTTC. As protein: CASSQEVTSAYEQYF.

Comment on this clone: A read error may account for a junction end that differs from germline. V usage is TRBV6-5 and J usage is TRBJ1-2; D is unclear. Germline CDR1 reads MNHEY; CDR2 reads SVGAGI. The CDR3 runs 16 residues. In DNA form, the CDR3 reads TGTGCCAGCAGTTACCGTCCGGAGGACTACGTCTATGGCCACACCTTC. Protein: CASSYRPEDYVYGHTF.

This chain links TRBV6-6 with TRBJ1-1, with no clear D. Trimming removed 0 bases at V and 5 bases at J, with 7 bases between. The CDR3 covers 13 residues. Germline values: CDR1 MNHNY, CDR2 SVGAGI (reference sequence). CDR3 in amino acids: CASSYSEKTEAFF. The CDR3, as DNA: TGTGCCAGCAGTTACTCCGAGAAGACTGAAGCTTTCTTT.

This clone was seen a handful of times. The chain carries TRBV10-2 and TRBJ2-7; D perhaps matches TRBD1 (5 bases). V dropped 4 bases and J dropped 5 bases, with 9 bases sitting between them. The CDR3 runs 12 residues. Germline V gene lookup returns CDR1 WSHSY and CDR2 SAAADI. In DNA form, the CDR3 reads TGCGCCAGCAGTGGACAGTGGAACGAGCAGTACTTC. Translated: CASSGQWNEQYF.

This chain's CDR3 is CASSVAEGGTGNTIYF. CDR3 sequence (DNA): TGTGCCAGCAGCGTAGCGGAAGGGGGCACTGGAAACACCATATATTTT. V and J are TRBV9 and TRBJ1-3, with 7 bases aligning to TRBD1. The trim removed 0 bases at V and 2 bases at J, leaving 5 bases unmatched. Germline V CDR1 and CDR2: SGDLS, YYNGEE. This CDR3 has 16 amino acids.

The chain is built from TRBV28 and TRBJ2-1; the match to TRBD2 covers 7 bases. Germline values: CDR1 MDHEN, CDR2 SYDVKM. The CDR3 has 16 amino acids. V shed 6 bases and J 2 bases; nucleotides not matched to a gene: 10. CDR3 in amino acids: CASSSFGLDTYNEQFF. The CDR3, as DNA: TGTGCCAGCAGCTCTTTCGGACTAGATACCTACAATGAGCAGTTCTTC.

The J gene is TRBJ2-1, the V gene TRBV4-3; the match to TRBD2 covers 7 bases. CDR1 and CDR2 (germline): LGHNA, YSLEER. This CDR3 comprises 15 residues. J lost 2 bases, V lost 5 bases, and 6 bases had no gene match. This CDR3 is CASSTQSGAYNEQFF. CDR3 coding DNA: TGCGCCAGCAGCACGCAAAGCGGGGCCTACAATGAGCAGTTCTTC.

The V and J genes are TRBV6-1 and TRBJ2-7; TRBD1 aligns across 7 bases. The CDR3 has 13 residues. The junction had 8 bases not matched to a gene; V was cut back by 4 bases and J by 8 bases. Per the germline V gene, CDR1 is MNHNS and CDR2 is SASEGT. This chain's CDR3 is CASSADRDKKQYF. The CDR3 bases are TGTGCCAGCAGTGCAGACAGGGACAAAAAGCAGTACTTC.

The chain uses TRBV5-1 and TRBJ1-6; D is undetermined. This CDR3 is 15 amino acids long. The V and J ends lost 5 bases and 10 bases respectively, with 19 bases between them. The germline V gene encodes CDR1 SGHRS and CDR2 YFSETQ. The CDR3 sequence: CASRSQDRTNSPLHF. The CDR3 region has the DNA TGCGCCAGCAGAAGCCAGGACCGGACCAACTCACCCCTCCACTTT. Filled out from reference TRBV5-1 and TRBJ1-6, the complete variable domain reads KAGVTQTPRYLIKTRGQQVTLSCSPISGHRSVSWYQQTPGQGLQFLFEYFSETQRNKGNFPGRFSGRQFSNSRSEMNVSTLELGDSALYLCASRSQDRTNSPLHFGNGTRLTVT.

The chain joins TRBV4-3 to TRBJ2-7, with 8 nucleotides matching TRBD1. Germline lookup yields CDR1 LGHNA and CDR2 YSLEER. Losses at the gene ends were 1 base for V and 5 bases for J; bases not matched to a gene: 7. CDR3 size: 15 residues. The CDR3 DNA follows: TGCGCCAGCAGCCAAGGATCAGGGGGCGAGAACGAGCAGTACTTC. Protein sequence: CASSQGSGGENEQYF.

This rearrangement joins TRBV7-6 to TRBJ1-1; D call uncertain. Germline V gene sequence: CDR1 SGHVS, CDR2 FNYEAQ. This CDR3 has 13 amino acids. Trimming stripped 2 bases from V and 6 bases from J, with 10 bases between. The CDR3 sequence is CASSLSRVAEAFF. CDR3 bases: TGTGCCAGCAGCTTAAGCCGGGTCGCTGAAGCTTTCTTT.

The chain links TRBV2 to TRBJ2-1; 10 positions match TRBD2. The CDR3 is made up of 13 amino acids. After removal of 10 bases from V and 7 bases from J, the junction contained 7 bases not matched to a gene. Per germline, CDR1 SNHLY and CDR2 FYNNEI. Here the CDR3 reads CAKKREGGNEQFF. The DNA of the CDR3 is TGTGCCAAGAAGCGGGAGGGCGGAAATGAGCAGTTCTTC.

This clone rates as medium-sized (0.01 to 0.1%). This chain uses TRBV27 with TRBJ2-7; maybe TRBD1 (6 bases). Germline CDR1 reads MNHEY; CDR2 reads SMNVEV (reference sequence). V lost 10 bases and J lost 3, with 22 bases in between. The CDR3 is made up of 15 amino acids. The CDR3 here is CATKTVTGIYYEQYF. CDR3 bases: TGTGCCACCAAAACGGTTACAGGGATATACTACGAGCAGTACTTC.

The rearrangement links TRBV27 to TRBJ1-5; 7 positions match TRBD1. The germline V gene has CDR1 MNHEY and CDR2 SMNVEV (reference sequence). The CDR3 is made up of 15 amino acids. The ends lost 2 bases at V and 5 bases at J; junction bases unmatched: 6. DNA of the CDR3: TGTGCCAGCAGTTTAAGGGGGCGGCTGGATCAGCCCCAGCATTTT. As protein: CASSLRGRLDQPQHF.

This clone has just one count. The chain uses TRBV7-6 and TRBJ2-7, with D unclear. Per germline, CDR1 SGHVS and CDR2 FNYEAQ. The CDR3 contains 11 residues. The V and J ends lost 2 bases and 6 bases respectively, with 5 bases between them. This CDR3 is CASSLSGEQYF. The CDR3 DNA sequence: TGTGCCAGCAGCTTATCAGGCGAGCAGTACTTC.

V gene TRBV30 combines with J gene TRBJ2-5; tentatively, D is TRBD1 (6 bases). Germline CDR1 and CDR2: GTSNPN and SVGIG (reference sequence). The CDR3 has 15 amino acids. Trimming stripped 5 bases from V and 4 bases from J, with 20 bases between. CDR3 residues: CAWETPRGWGETQYF. DNA for the CDR3: TGTGCCTGGGAGACGCCAAGGGGGTGGGGAGAGACCCAGTACTTC. Full variable domain (remainder filled in from reference TRBV30 and TRBJ2-5): SQTIHQWPATLVQPVGSPLSLECTVEGTSNPNLYWYRQAAGRGLQLLFYSVGIGQISSEVPQNLSASRPQDRQFILSSKKLLLSDSGFYLCAWETPRGWGETQYFGPGTRLLVL.

This clone was counted between two and nine times. The chain combines TRBV9 with TRBJ1-2; 9 bases agree with TRBD1. CDR1 SGDLS and CDR2 YYNGEE come from the germline V gene. The CDR3 length is 16 residues. V was clipped by 6 bases and J by 3 bases; unmatched bases: 12. The CDR3: CASNQRRDRVDYGYTF. CDR3 in DNA: TGTGCCAGCAACCAAAGAAGGGACAGGGTCGACTATGGCTACACCTTC.

The rearrangement links TRBV30 to TRBJ1-2; D is unresolved. Germline V CDR1 and CDR2: GTSNPN, SVGIG (reference sequence). The CDR3 loop spans 14 amino acids. V was clipped by 0 bases and J by 0 bases, with 8 bases between them. The CDR3 is CAWSVGTANYGYTF. CDR3 nucleotides: TGTGCCTGGAGTGTTGGCACAGCTAACTATGGCTACACCTTC.

This clone was counted between two and nine times. The V and J genes are TRBV19 and TRBJ2-1, with D hard to call. The CDR3 length is 15 residues. Trimming removed 3 bases at V and 8 bases at J, with 17 bases between. CDR1 and CDR2 from the germline V gene are LNHDA and SQIVND (reference sequence). The CDR3 DNA reads TGTGCCAGTAGTATTAGCCAGAATTTGGGCGATGAGCAGTTCTTC. It specifies CASSISQNLGDEQFF.

The sample holds one count of this clone. The chain joins TRBV6-1 to TRBJ2-5; D is undetermined. The CDR3 loop spans 15 amino acids. Germline-derived CDR1 and CDR2 are MNHNS and SASEGT. V gave up 0 bases and J gave up 4 bases, with 12 bases separating them. The CDR3 DNA reads as TGTGCCAGCAGTGAAGCCCTAGTCAACGGAGAGACCCAGTACTTC. Protein: CASSEALVNGETQYF.

CDR3 sequence (DNA): TGTGCCAGCAGCCCGACAACAGGGGGAGAGACCCAGTACTTC. Its protein product is CASSPTTGGETQYF. The chain joins TRBV7-2 to TRBJ2-5; 8 positions agree with TRBD1. V gave up 5 bases and J gave up 4 bases; unmatched junction bases: 6. Germline values: CDR1 SGHTA, CDR2 FQGNSA. This CDR3 comprises 14 residues.

This clone has more than one count but fewer than ten. The chain uses TRBV6-1 and TRBJ1-4, with 7 bases that match TRBD1. Germline loops: CDR1 MNHNS, CDR2 SASEGT. The CDR3 extends over 13 amino acids. J lost 7 bases, V lost 6 bases, and 5 bases had no gene match. The CDR3 is CASRDYRGEKLFF. The CDR3 DNA reads as TGTGCCAGCAGAGACTACAGGGGTGAAAAACTGTTTTTT.

This rearrangement joins TRBV11-3 to TRBJ2-7; D uncertain. Germline lookup yields CDR1 SGHNT and CDR2 YENEEA. The CDR3 runs to 12 residues. Trimming pared 3 bases from V and 1 base from J, leaving 4 bases between. Written as DNA, the CDR3 is TGTGCCAGCAGCTTGGGTTCCTACGAGCAGTACTTC. Amino acid sequence: CASSLGSYEQYF.

This clone was recorded once. The chain recombines TRBV19 with TRBJ2-3, with TRBD2 as a possible D gene (5 bases). V was trimmed by 5 bases and J by 4 bases, leaving 13 bases between them. CDR3 size: 14 residues. Germline values: CDR1 LNHDA, CDR2 SQIVND (reference sequence). The CDR3 reads CASSPGYEADTQYF. CDR3 sequence (DNA): TGTGCCAGTAGTCCGGGGTACGAGGCAGATACGCAGTATTTT.

This chain joins TRBV15 and TRBJ2-1; 8 bases match TRBD2. Germline CDR1 reads LNHNV; CDR2 reads YYDKDF (reference sequence). After removal of 0 bases from V and 7 bases from J, the junction contained 23 bases not matched to a gene. The CDR3 extends over 21 amino acids. CDR3 DNA sequence: TGTGCCACCAGCAGAGAGTCCTTCACAAGTTTACGGGGGGGTGTTTATAATGAGCAGTTCTTC. Protein sequence: CATSRESFTSLRGGVYNEQFF.